Below, one T cell receptor (beta chain) is given with its context. Here immunoSEQ multiplex PCR was the method, and the copy in TCRdb shows in-frame clones only, minus some. The sample consists of about 100,000 clones, approximately 80% of them appearing once. The data were obtained in a study of blood T cell repertoires in COVID-19. Study background: The analysed material was cDNA or gDNA that came from T cells, B-cell-depleted T cells, or PBMCs.

Germline trimming cut 0 bases from V and 1 base from J; bases unmatched to any gene: 2. The CDR3 length is 15 residues. CDR1 is MNHNS, CDR2 SASEGT, per germline. The sequenced sample was peripheral blood. V gene TRBV6-1 combines with J gene TRBJ1-1, with 7 bases that match TRBD1. This clonotype was sampled from a man in his 70s with acute or convalescent COVID-19. The CDR3 nucleotides are TGTGCCAGCAGTGAAGCGGGACAGCCGAACACTGAAGCTTTCTTT. Protein product: CASSEAGQPNTEAFF.